This entry is about one T cell receptor beta chain. The antigen is not known. The CDR3 extends over 15 amino acids. Trimming removed 6 bases from V and 7 bases from J, with 18 bases in between. Germline V CDR1 and CDR2: MNHNS, SASEGT. This record comes from a study of shared clonotypes between healthy human individuals. The study, taken as a whole, reports: It was only blood that was sampled, and tissue repertoires likely differ.

Evenly divided among several immunoSEQ plates was the genomic DNA of each subset. Clones were sequenced by immunoSEQ multiplex PCR, and TCRdb holds only the in-frame ones, with some missing. The data contain more than 2 million clones, 95% of them singletons. Material for sequencing was naive CD4+ T cells sorted from blood. Subset described: CD45RA+ positively selected. The sequence came from a man younger than 35 in good health. The V call is TRBV6-1, the J call TRBJ1-4; D is possibly TRBD1 (6 bases). CDR3 amino acids: CASSGQITSSEKLFF. The CDR3 coding sequence is TGTGCCAGCAGCGGACAGATAACCTCTAGTGAAAAACTGTTTTTT.